This T cell receptor beta chain was sequenced during a study of long-term antiretroviral therapy in people with HIV. Broader study findings: Blood collection from the mid-2000s to the late 2010s possibly occurred under older ART regimens. Control repertoires displayed wider CDR3 length ranges than the HIV repertoires.

This CDR3 comprises 14 residues. The V end was cut by 6 bases, the J end by 2 bases, with 11 bases between. Germline lookup yields CDR1 SNHLY and CDR2 FYNNEI. As to this clone: Its antigen remains unidentified.

Ahead of DNA extraction, samples held about 0.95-11 million cryopreserved PBMC each. Version v3.0 of the immunoSEQ assay was performed at survey level. Measured with immunoSEQ multiplex PCR; TCRdb has only the in-frame clones, and not every one. The sample carries more than 20,000 clones, 65% to 85% recorded once. This TCR was recovered from a man between 18 and 35 years old with HIV. Sample: unsorted PBMCs, taken 3 years after starting antiretroviral therapy. J is TRBJ1-3 and V is TRBV2; perhaps TRBD1 as D (6 bases). CDR3 region: CASSGPGAGNTIYF. The CDR3 DNA follows: TGTGCCAGCAGCGGCCCAGGGGCTGGAAACACCATATATTTT. The full variable domain, with the rest looked up from reference TRBV2 and TRBJ1-3, is EPEVTQTPSHQVTQMGQEVILRCVPISNHLYFYWYRQILGQKVEFLVSFYNNEISEKSEIFDDQFSVERPDGSNFTLKIRSTKLEDSAMYFCASSGPGAGNTIYFGEGSWLTVV.